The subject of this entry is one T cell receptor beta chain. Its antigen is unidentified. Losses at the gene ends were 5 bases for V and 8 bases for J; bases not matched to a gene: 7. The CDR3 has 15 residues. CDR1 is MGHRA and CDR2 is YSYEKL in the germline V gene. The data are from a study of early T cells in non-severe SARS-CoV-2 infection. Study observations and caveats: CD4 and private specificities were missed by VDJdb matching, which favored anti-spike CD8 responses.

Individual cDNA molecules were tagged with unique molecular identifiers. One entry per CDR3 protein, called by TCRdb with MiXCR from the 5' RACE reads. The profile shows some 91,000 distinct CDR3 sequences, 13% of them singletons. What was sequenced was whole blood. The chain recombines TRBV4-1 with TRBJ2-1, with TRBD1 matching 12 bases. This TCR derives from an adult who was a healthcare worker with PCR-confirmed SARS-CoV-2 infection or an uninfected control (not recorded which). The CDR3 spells CASSFRDRGLDEQFF. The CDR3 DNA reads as TGCGCCAGCAGCTTCCGGGACAGGGGGCTAGATGAGCAGTTCTTC.